This T cell receptor (beta chain) is drawn from a study of cytomegalovirus exposure and HLA in healthy donors. PCR amplification relied on 60 Vbeta primers (plus 13 Jbeta primers). TCRdb's table, derived via immunoSEQ multiplex PCR, lists solely in-frame clones and lacks some. In the table there are about 160,000 clones, 70% to 90% of which are singletons. Germline assignment: CDR1 DFQATT and CDR2 SNEGSKA (reference sequence). The V gene lost 5 bases and the J gene lost 2 bases, with 3 bases spanning the gap. The CDR3 extends over 10 amino acids. Remarks on this clone: Other nucleotide sequences in the sample specify the same CDR3.

What was sequenced was PBMCs. The chain is built from TRBV20-1 and TRBJ1-2; no clear D gene. The TCR originated in a woman between 18 and 29 years old in good health and CMV-seronegative. CDR3 loop: CSALNYGYTF. The CDR3 nucleotides read TGCAGTGCTCTGAACTATGGCTACACCTTC.